These T cell receptor beta chains were read from a single sample in a study of T cell repertoires in cytomegalovirus infection. TCRdb reprocessed the reads via MiXCR and lists one record per CDR3 protein. Among about 770,000 distinct CDR3 sequences, about 28% were seen once, and the ten largest hold around 12%. Their antigen targets remain unknown. The material sequenced was cultured CD8+ T cells from PBMCs, taken from culture after CMV antigen stimulation. Receptors were obtained from a human donor in good health (CMV status not recorded). Some clones in this sample may be carry-over from other donors' samples. CDR3s include the opening cysteine and the closing phenylalanine or tryptophan. Each record gives: J gene, clone size, V gene, D gene, CDR3 DNA, CDR3 protein. D genes are given only for firm matches. Expanded clones get a size class; other rows say once, few or many, or leave the size out.

TRBJ1-2	.	TRBV28	.	TGTGCCAGCAGTTTAAAGCTTTACCTCTACACCTTC	CASSLKLYLYTF
TRBJ2-1	.	TRBV12-3/TRBV12-4	TRBD2	TGTGCCAGCTGGGTAGCGGGGCTCGGTGAGCAGTTCTTC	CASWVAGLGEQFF
TRBJ2-3	many	TRBV7-2	TRBD2	TGTGCCAGCAGACGGGACTATAGCACAGATACGCAGTATTTT	CASRRDYSTDTQYF
TRBJ2-1	.	TRBV2	.	TGTGCCACGGACCTATACAATGAGCAGTTCTTC	CATDLYNEQFF
TRBJ2-2	.	TRBV7-9	.	TGTGCCAGCAGCTTAGTACGAAGGGAGAACACCGGGGAGCTGTTTTTT	CASSLVRRENTGELFF
TRBJ2-5	many	TRBV7-8	.	TGTGCCAGCACCCCTGGGGGCGGGGCCCAAGAGACCCAGTACTTC	CASTPGGGAQETQYF
TRBJ1-1	few	TRBV5-6	.	TGTGCCAGCAGCTCCCCGGGTTGGGACACTGAAGCTTTCTTT	CASSSPGWDTEAFF
TRBJ2-1	.	TRBV7-1	TRBD2	TGTGCCAGCAGCGGGCCGGGACTAGCGTTCGAAGAGCAGTTCTTC	CASSGPGLAFEEQFF
TRBJ1-5	many	TRBV7-2	TRBD1	TGTGCCAGCAGCCCCTTGAAGGGGGCGAATCAGCCCCAGCATTTT	CASSPLKGANQPQHF
TRBJ1-1	.	TRBV7-6	.	TGTGCCAGCAGCGGAGGAGGGGTTCTAGGGAACACTGAAGCTTTCTTT	CASSGGGVLGNTEAFF
TRBJ1-6	.	TRBV7-9	.	TGTGCCAGCAGCGGACTGCTTAATTCACCCCTCCACTTT	CASSGLLNSPLHF
TRBJ2-3	.	TRBV10-2	TRBD1	TGCGCCAGCAGTGAGAGGCCAGGGGGTCGCGCAGATACGCAGTATTTT	CASSERPGGRADTQYF
TRBJ2-1	.	TRBV5-6	TRBD2	TGTGCCAGCTTTGCCGGGAGGGCCGAGAATGAGCAGTTCTTC	CASFAGRAENEQFF
TRBJ2-3	many	TRBV7-8	.	TGTGCCAGCAGCCGTCCGGGCCTCAGGGGTATGCCAGATACGCAGTATTTT	CASSRPGLRGMPDTQYF
TRBJ2-3	.	TRBV27	.	TGTGCCAGCAGCCAGAGGAGCGATACGCAGTATTTT	CASSQRSDTQYF
TRBJ2-3	.	TRBV27	.	TGTGCCAGCAGTTTCGTCCAGACAGATACGCAGTATTTT	CASSFVQTDTQYF
TRBJ2-1	.	TRBV7-6	TRBD2	TGTGCCAGCAGCGTCCTGGGGACTAGGTCTACCGATGAGCAGTTCTTC	CASSVLGTRSTDEQFF
TRBJ2-7	.	TRBV6-5	.	TGTGCCAGCAGTTACTCGGCCCTTTCCCTCAGGGGATTTAACGAGCAGTACTTC	CASSYSALSLRGFNEQYF
TRBJ2-3	.	TRBV20-1	TRBD1	TGCAGTGCTAGTCGTTGGGACAGGAGCACAGATACGCAGTATTTT	CSASRWDRSTDTQYF
TRBJ2-7	.	TRBV12-3/TRBV12-4	.	TGTGCCAGCAGTTTCATTTTGGACGGTTCCTACGAGCAGTACTTC	CASSFILDGSYEQYF
TRBJ2-5	.	TRBV20-1	TRBD2	TGCAGTGCTAGAGTGTCTTGGACTAGCGGGGCTCAAGAGACCCAGTACTTC	CSARVSWTSGAQETQYF